The TCR beta chain described here comes from a study of shared clonotypes between healthy human individuals. Study-wide findings and caveats: Clonotype sharing among the donors was expected to vary with sequencing depth.

Points on this clone: What it binds is unknown.

Germline V CDR1 and CDR2: MNHEY, SVGAGI. The CDR3 is made up of 15 amino acids. V lost 6 bases and J lost 8; bases outside the gene matches: 8. Deep-level running was used for the assay. Generated by immunoSEQ multiplex PCR, the TCRdb table keeps only in-frame clones and is missing some. The sample carries 2 million to 3 million clones, 85% to 95% recorded once. Material for sequencing was naive CD4+ T cells sorted from blood. The subset is: CD45RA+ positively selected. This sequence originates from a man younger than 35 in good health. The chain combines TRBV6-5 with TRBJ2-2; 11 bases line up with TRBD1. The CDR3 sequence is CASRRGQGALGELFF. The CDR3 DNA is TGTGCCAGCAGGAGAGGACAGGGGGCGTTAGGGGAGCTGTTTTTT.